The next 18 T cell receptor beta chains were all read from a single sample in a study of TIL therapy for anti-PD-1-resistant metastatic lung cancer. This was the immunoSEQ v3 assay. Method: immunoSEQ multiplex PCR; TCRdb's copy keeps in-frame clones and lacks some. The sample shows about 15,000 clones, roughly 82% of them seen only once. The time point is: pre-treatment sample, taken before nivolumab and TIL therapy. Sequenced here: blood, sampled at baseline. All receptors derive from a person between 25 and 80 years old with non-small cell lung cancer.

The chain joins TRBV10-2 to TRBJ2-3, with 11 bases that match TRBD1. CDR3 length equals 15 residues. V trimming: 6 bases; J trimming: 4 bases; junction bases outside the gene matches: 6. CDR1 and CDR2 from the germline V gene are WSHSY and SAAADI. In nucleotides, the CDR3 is TGCGCCAGCAGCCGCCGGGACAGGGGGGCAGATACGCAGTATTTT. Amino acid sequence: CASSRRDRGADTQYF.

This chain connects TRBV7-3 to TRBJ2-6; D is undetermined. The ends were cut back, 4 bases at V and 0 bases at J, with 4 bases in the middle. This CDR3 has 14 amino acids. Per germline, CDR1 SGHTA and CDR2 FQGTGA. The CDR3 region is CASSSDSGANVLTF. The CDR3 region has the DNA TGTGCCAGCAGCTCGGACTCTGGGGCCAACGTCCTGACTTTC.

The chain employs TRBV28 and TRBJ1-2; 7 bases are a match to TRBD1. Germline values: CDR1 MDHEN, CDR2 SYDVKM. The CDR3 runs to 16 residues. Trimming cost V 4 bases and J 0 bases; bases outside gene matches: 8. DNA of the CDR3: TGTGCCAGCAGTTCACCTCGGGACAGAGCTAACTATGGCTACACCTTC. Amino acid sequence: CASSSPRDRANYGYTF.

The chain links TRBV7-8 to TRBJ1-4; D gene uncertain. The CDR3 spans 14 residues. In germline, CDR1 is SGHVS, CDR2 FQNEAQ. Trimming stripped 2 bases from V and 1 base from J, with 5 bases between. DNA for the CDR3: TGTGCCAGCAGCTTATCGCTAACTAATGAAAAACTGTTTTTT. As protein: CASSLSLTNEKLFF.

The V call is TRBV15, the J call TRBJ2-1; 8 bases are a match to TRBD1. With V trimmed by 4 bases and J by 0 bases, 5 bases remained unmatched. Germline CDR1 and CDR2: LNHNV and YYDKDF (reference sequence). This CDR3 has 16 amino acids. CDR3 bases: TGTGCCACCAGCACTAGGACAGGGAGCTCCTACAATGAGCAGTTCTTC. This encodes CATSTRTGSSYNEQFF.

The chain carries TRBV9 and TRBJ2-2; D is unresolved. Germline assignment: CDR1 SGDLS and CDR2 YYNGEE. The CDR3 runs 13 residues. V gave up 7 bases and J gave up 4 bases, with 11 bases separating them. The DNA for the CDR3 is TGTGCCAGCGAGAAGCGCCGCACCGGGGAGCTGTTTTTT. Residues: CASEKRRTGELFF.

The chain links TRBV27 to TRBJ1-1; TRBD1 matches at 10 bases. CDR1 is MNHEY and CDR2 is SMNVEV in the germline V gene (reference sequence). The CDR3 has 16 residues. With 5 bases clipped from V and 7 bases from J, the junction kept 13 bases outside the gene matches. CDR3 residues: CASSRQGANFNSEAFF. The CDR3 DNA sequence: TGTGCCAGCAGTCGACAGGGGGCGAATTTCAATAGTGAAGCTTTCTTT.

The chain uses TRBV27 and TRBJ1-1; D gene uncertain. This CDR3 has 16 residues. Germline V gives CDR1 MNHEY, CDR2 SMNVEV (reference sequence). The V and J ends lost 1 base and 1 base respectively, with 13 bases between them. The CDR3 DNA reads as TGTGCCAGCAGTTTATATCATGCAAGACAGAACACTGAAGCTTTCTTT. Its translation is CASSLYHARQNTEAFF.

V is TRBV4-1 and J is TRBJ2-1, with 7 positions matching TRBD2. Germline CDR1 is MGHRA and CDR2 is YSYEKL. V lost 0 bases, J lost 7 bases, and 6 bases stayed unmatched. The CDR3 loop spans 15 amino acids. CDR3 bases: TGCGCCAGCAGCCAAGATAGGGGACTACTTAATGAGCAGTTCTTC. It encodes CASSQDRGLLNEQFF.

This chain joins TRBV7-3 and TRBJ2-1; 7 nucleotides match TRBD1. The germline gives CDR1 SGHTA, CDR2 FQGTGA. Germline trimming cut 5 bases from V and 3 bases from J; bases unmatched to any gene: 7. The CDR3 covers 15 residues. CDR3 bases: TGTGCCAGCAGCCGACGACAGGGTGGCTACAATGAGCAGTTCTTC. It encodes CASSRRQGGYNEQFF.

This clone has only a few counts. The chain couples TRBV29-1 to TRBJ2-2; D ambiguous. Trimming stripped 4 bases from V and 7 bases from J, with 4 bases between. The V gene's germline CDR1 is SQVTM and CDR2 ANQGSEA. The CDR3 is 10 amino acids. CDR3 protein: CSVGVGELFF. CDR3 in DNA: TGCAGCGTTGGGGTCGGGGAGCTGTTTTTT.

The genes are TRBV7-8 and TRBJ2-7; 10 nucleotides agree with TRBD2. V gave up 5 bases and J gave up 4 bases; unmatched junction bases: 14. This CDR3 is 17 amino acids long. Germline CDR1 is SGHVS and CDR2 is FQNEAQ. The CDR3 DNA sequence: TGTGCCAGCAGCCCCCCCTGGGGAGCGGGGGGGATATACGAGCAGTACTTC. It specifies CASSPPWGAGGIYEQYF.

CDR3 sequence (DNA): TGTGCCAGCAGTTACTCTCGTATAGGGCCCCAGCATTTT. Its translation is CASSYSRIGPQHF. The chain links TRBV6-5 to TRBJ1-5; D unresolved. V was clipped by 0 bases and J by 9 bases, with 9 bases between them. The germline V gene encodes CDR1 MNHEY and CDR2 SVGAGI. The CDR3 runs 13 residues.

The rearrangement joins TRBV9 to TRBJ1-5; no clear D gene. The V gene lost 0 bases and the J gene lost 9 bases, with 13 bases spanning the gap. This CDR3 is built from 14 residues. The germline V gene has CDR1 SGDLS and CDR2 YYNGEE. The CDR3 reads CASSVADGSGPQHF. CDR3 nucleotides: TGTGCCAGCAGCGTAGCTGACGGTTCGGGGCCCCAGCATTTT.

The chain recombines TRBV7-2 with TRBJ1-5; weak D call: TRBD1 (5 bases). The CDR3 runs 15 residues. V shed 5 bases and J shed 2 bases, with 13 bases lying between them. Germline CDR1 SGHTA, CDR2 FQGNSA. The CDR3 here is CASSRGGTGNQPQHF. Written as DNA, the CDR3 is TGTGCCAGCAGCCGAGGAGGGACTGGCAATCAGCCCCAGCATTTT.

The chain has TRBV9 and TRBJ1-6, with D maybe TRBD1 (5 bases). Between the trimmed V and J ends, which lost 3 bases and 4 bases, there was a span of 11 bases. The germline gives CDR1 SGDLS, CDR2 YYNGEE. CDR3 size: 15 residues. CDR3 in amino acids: CASSAGGVYNSPLHF. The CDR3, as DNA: TGTGCCAGCAGCGCTGGGGGGGTGTATAATTCACCCCTCCACTTT.

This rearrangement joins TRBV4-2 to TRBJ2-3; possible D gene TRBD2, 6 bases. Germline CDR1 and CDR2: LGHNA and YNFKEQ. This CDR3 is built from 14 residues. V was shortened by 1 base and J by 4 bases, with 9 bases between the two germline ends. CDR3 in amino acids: CASSQASAPDTQYF. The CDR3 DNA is TGTGCCAGCAGCCAAGCTAGCGCTCCAGATACGCAGTATTTT.

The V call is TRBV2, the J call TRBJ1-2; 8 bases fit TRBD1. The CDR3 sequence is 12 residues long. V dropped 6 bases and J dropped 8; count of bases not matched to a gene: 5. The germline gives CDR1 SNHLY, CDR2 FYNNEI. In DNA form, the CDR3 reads TGTGCCAGCAGCGGACAGGGATGGGGCTACACCTTC. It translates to CASSGQGWGYTF.